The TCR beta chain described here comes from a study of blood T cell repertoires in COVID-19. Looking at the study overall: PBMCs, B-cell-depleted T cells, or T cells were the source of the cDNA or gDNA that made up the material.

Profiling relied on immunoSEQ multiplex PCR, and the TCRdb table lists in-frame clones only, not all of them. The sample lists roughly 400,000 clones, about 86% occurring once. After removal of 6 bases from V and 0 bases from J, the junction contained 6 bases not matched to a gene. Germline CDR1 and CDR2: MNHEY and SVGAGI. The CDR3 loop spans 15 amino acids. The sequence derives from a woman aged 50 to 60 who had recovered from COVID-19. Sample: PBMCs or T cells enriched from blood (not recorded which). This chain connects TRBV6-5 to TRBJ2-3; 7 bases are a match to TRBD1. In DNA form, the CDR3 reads TGTGCCAGCAGCCGGGACAGTGCTAGCACAGATACGCAGTATTTT. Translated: CASSRDSASTDTQYF.